This T cell receptor (beta chain) was documented in a study of blood T cell repertoires in COVID-19. In the study overall: Acute and convalescent COVID-19 specimens originated in the United States, Italy and Spain.

The V gene end was trimmed by 4 bases and the J gene end by 0 bases; junction bases not matched to a gene: 3. Germline values: CDR1 MGHRA, CDR2 YSYEKL. CDR3 length: 15 amino acids. Libraries were prepared by immunoSEQ multiplex PCR; TCRdb keeps only in-frame clonotypes and omits some of them. Seen here are about 110,000 clones, over 75% observed once, and the top ten hold 32%. The sequence derives from a woman aged 80 or over with acute or convalescent COVID-19. The source material was peripheral blood. The V gene is TRBV4-1, the J gene TRBJ2-7; 10 positions match TRBD1. The CDR3 reads CASSRTGGSSYEQYF. The CDR3, as DNA: TGCGCCAGCAGCCGGACAGGGGGAAGCTCCTACGAGCAGTACTTC.